This T cell receptor beta chain appears in the sequencing data of a study of early stage breast cancer tumors. Across the study: Average read coverage per sample was roughly 9.3-fold. General observations from the study: Blood repertoires resembled normal breast more than tumor.

V lost 6 bases and J lost 6; bases outside the gene matches: 7. This CDR3 has 12 residues. The V gene's germline CDR1 is SQVTM and CDR2 ANQGSEA. Comments on this clone: Its antigen is still unknown.

Sequenced by immunoSEQ multiplex PCR; TCRdb stores in-frame clones only, minus some. In the table there are about 6,500 clones, about 62% of which are singletons. Material for sequencing was normal breast tissue next to the tumor. The chain has TRBV29-1 and TRBJ2-7; TRBD2 aligns across 8 bases. This receptor was taken from a person between 45 and 65 years old with breast cancer. The CDR3 is CSVSGSRSEQYF. The CDR3 DNA reads TGCAGCGTGAGCGGGAGTAGGTCCGAGCAGTACTTC.